This entry concerns a single T cell receptor (beta chain). Its antigen is undetermined. Blood sampling took place at baseline, cycle 4 day 1, and cycle 7 day 1. These data belong to a study of OX40 agonist ivuxolimab in advanced cancers. About the study: The study reported partial responses in three patients: one hepatocellular carcinoma, two cutaneous melanoma.

Findings and limits, study-wide: Compared with others, partial responders at 0.1-3.0 mg/kg displayed clonal expansion among the lowest.

Profiled with immunoSEQ multiplex PCR; TCRdb holds only in-frame clones, not every one. The sample shows 55,000 to 60,000 clones, about 83% of them seen only once. Germline assignment: CDR1 MNHEY and CDR2 SVGAGI. Trimming took 6 bases from V and 9 from J; bases not matched to a gene: 12. This CDR3 contains 15 residues. This receptor was taken from an adult with an advanced solid tumor such as melanoma, head and neck, liver or kidney cancer. The V gene is TRBV6-5, the J gene TRBJ2-3, with 10 bases lining up with TRBD2. The specimen was CD4+ or CD8+ T cells sorted from blood, collected in a trial of the OX40 agonist ivuxolimab. Here the CDR3 reads CASSPFERGGGTQYF. The CDR3 DNA follows: TGTGCCAGCAGCCCCTTTGAGCGGGGGGGCGGCACGCAGTATTTT.